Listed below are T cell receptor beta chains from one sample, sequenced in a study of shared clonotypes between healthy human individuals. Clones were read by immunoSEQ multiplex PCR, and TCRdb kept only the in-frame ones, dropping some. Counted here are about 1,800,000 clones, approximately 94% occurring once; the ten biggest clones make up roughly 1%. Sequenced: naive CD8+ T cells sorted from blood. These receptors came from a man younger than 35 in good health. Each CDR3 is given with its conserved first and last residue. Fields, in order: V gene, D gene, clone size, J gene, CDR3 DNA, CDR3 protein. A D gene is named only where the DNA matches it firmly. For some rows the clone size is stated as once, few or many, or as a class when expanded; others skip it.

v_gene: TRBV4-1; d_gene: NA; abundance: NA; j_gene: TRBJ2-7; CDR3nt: TGCGCCAGCAGCCAAGCGACAGGAGAAGCCTACGAGCAGTACTTC; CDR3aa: CASSQATGEAYEQYF
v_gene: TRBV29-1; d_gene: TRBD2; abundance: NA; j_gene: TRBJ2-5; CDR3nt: TGCAGCGTTGAAGCGAGCGCGGGAGGGCCGGAGACCCAGTACTTC; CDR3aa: CSVEASAGGPETQYF
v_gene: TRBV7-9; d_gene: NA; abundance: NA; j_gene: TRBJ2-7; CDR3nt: TGTGCCAGCAGCTCGACACCCTCCTACGAGCAGTACTTC; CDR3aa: CASSSTPSYEQYF
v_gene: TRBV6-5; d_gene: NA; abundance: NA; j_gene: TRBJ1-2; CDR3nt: TGTGCCAGCAGTTACGACAGTGGCTATGGCTACACCTTC; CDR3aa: CASSYDSGYGYTF
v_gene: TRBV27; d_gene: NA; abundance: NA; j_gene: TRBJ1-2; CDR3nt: TGTGCCAGCAGTTTATCACCGCCTGACAGGTCGTACTATGGCTACACCTTC; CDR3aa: CASSLSPPDRSYYGYTF
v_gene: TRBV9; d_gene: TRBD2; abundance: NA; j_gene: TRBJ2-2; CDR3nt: TGTGCCAGCAGCGTCAGCGGGGGTGTCACCGGGGAGCTGTTTTTT; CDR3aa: CASSVSGGVTGELFF
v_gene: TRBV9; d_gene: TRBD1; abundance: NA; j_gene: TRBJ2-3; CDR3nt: TGTGCCAGCAGCGAGACAGGGGCCCCTAGCACAGATACGCAGTATTTT; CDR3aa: CASSETGAPSTDTQYF
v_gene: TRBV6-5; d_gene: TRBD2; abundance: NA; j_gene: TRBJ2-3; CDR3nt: TGTGCCAGCAGTTACCTAAGCGGGGCTAGCACAGATACGCAGTATTTT; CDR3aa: CASSYLSGASTDTQYF
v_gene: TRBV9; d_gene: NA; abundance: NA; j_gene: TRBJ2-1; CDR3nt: TGTGCCAGCAGCGTAGGTGTCAGCTTCGCTTCTCACAATGAGCAGTTCTTC; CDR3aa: CASSVGVSFASHNEQFF
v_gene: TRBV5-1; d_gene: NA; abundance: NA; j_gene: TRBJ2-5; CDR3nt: TGCGCCAGCAGCTTGGAGGGGGGACACCCAGAAACCCAGTACTTC; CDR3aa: CASSLEGGHPETQYF
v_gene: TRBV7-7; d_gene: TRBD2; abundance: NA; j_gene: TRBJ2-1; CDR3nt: TGTGCTAGCAGCGCGGGGACTAGCGGGTACAATGAGCAGTTCTTC; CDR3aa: CASSAGTSGYNEQFF
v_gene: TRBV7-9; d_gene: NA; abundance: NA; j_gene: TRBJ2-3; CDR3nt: TGTGCCAGCAGCTCCAGGACAGCCCCTTACACAGATACGCAGTATTTT; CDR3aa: CASSSRTAPYTDTQYF
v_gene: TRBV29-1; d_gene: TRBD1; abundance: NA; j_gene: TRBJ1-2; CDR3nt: TGCAGCGCAACAGGGGGCGAAGGCTATGGCTACACCTTC; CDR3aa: CSATGGEGYGYTF
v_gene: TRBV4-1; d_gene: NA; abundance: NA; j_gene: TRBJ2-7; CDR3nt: TGCGCCAGCAGCCAGGGCGTTCCCACCTACGAGCAGTACTTC; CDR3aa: CASSQGVPTYEQYF
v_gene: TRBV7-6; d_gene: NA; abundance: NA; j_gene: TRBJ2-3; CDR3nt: TGTGCCAGCAGCTTAGAGAGAGGAGATACGCAGTATTTT; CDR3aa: CASSLERGDTQYF
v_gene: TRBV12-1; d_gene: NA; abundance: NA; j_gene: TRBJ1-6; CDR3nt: TGTGCCAGCAGCGCGGACAGGGGATACGGTTCACCCCTCCACTTT; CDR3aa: CASSADRGYGSPLHF
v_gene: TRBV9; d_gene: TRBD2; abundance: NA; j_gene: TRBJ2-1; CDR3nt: TGTGCCAGCAGCGCCCCGACGGACGCGGGAGGGCCGGATAATGAGCAGTTCTTC; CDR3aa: CASSAPTDAGGPDNEQFF
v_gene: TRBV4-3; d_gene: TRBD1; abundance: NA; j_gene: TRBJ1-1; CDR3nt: TGCGCCAGCAGCCAGAGACAGGGCTTCCGCAACACTGAAGCTTTCTTT; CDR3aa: CASSQRQGFRNTEAFF
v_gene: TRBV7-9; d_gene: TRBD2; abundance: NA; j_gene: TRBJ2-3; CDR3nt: TGTGCCAGCAGCGACCGGGACAGGGGACTAGCGGGACTAGATACGCAGTATTTT; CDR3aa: CASSDRDRGLAGLDTQYF
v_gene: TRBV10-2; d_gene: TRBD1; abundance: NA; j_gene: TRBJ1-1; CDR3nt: TGCGCCAGCAGTCTGGACAGGGTGAACACTGAAGCTTTCTTT; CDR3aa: CASSLDRVNTEAFF
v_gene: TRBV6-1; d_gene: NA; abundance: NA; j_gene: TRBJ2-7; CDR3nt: TGTGCCAGCAGCGCCGGGACCGATTACGAGCAGTACTTC; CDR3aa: CASSAGTDYEQYF
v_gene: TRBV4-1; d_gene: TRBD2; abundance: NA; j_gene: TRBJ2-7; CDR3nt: TGCGCCAGCAGCCAAGATACTAGCGGGGCCTACGAGCAGTACTTC; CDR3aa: CASSQDTSGAYEQYF
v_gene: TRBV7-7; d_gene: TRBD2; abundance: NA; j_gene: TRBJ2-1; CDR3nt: TGTGCTAGCAGCCCCGGGCTAGCGGATAACAATGAGCAGTTCTTC; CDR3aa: CASSPGLADNNEQFF
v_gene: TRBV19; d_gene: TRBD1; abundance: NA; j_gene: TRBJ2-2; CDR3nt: TGTGCCAGTAGTCGCGGGCTTTACCGGGACAGGGCTATGGTTGAAAACACCGGGGAGCTGTTTTTT; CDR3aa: CASSRGLYRDRAMVENTGELFF
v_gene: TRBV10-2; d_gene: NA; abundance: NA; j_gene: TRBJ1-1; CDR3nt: TGCGCCAGCAGCGGTCAGGGCCACACTGAAGCTTTCTTT; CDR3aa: CASSGQGHTEAFF
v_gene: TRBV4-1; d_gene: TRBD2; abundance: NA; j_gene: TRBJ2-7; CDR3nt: TGCGCCAGCAGCCAAGGGCTAGCGGGGGGATACGAGCAGTACTTC; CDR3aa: CASSQGLAGGYEQYF
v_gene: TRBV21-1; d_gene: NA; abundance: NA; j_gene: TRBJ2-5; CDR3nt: TGTGCCAGCAGCCTCCCGAGCCAACGGGGGGAGACCCAGTACTTC; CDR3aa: CASSLPSQRGETQYF
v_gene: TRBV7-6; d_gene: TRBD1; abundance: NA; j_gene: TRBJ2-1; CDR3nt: TGTGCCAGCAGCTCTCGGGACAGCCGCTACAATGAGCAGTTCTTC; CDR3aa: CASSSRDSRYNEQFF
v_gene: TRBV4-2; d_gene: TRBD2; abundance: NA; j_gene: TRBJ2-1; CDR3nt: TGTGCCAGCAGCCAAGACGAGCGGGGTAATGAGCAGTTCTTC; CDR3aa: CASSQDERGNEQFF
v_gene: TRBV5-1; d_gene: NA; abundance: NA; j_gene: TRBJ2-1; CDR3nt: TGCGCCAGCATTCCGGGACAACTTCACTCCTACAATGAGCAGTTCTTC; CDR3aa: CASIPGQLHSYNEQFF
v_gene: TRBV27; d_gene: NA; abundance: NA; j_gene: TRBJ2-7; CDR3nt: TGTGCCAGCAGTTCCTCCGTAGGGGCCCTCTCCTACGAGCAGTACTTC; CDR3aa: CASSSSVGALSYEQYF
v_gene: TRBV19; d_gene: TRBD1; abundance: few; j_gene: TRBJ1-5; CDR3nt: TGTGCCAGTAGTACCGACAGGGAGGCTCAGCCCCAGCATTTT; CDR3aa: CASSTDREAQPQHF
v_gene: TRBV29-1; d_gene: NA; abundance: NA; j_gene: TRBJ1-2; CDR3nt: TGCAGCGTTTCCCCCCAGGGAGGCTACACCTTC; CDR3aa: CSVSPQGGYTF
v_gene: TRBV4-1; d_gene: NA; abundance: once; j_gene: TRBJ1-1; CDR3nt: TGCGCCAGCAGCCAATTATACACCGCGACTGAAGCTTTCTTT; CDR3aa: CASSQLYTATEAFF
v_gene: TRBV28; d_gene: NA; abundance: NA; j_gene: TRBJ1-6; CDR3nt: TGTGCCACCATTCCCGGCTCATCGGGCTTCTCCTATAATTCACCCCTCCACTTT; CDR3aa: CATIPGSSGFSYNSPLHF
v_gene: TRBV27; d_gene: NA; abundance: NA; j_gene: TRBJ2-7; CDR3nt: TGTGCCAGCAGTTCGGGGAGGACATTGTCCTACGAGCAGTACTTC; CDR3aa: CASSSGRTLSYEQYF
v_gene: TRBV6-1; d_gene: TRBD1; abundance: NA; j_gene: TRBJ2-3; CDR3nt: TGTGCCAGCAGTGAAGGTTGGGGACAGGGGTTAGTAAATACGCAGTATTTT; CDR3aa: CASSEGWGQGLVNTQYF
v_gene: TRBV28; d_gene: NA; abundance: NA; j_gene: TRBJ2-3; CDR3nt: TGTGCCAGCAGTTTACAGGCTAGCACAGATACGCAGTATTTT; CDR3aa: CASSLQASTDTQYF
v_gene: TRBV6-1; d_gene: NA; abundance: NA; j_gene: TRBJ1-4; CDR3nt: TGTGCCAGCAGCCTTCTCGACCGTAATGAAAAACTGTTTTTT; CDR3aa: CASSLLDRNEKLFF
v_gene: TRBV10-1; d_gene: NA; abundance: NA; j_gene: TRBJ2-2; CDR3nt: TGCGCCAGCAGTGAGTCGAGTGGCGGGGAGCTGTTTTTT; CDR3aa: CASSESSGGELFF
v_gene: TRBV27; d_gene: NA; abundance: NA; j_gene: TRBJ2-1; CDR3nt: TGTGCCAGCAGTTTATCGACTCAGGCGTACAATGAGCAGTTCTTC; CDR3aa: CASSLSTQAYNEQFF
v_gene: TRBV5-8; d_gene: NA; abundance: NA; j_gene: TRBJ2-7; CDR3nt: TGTGCCAGCAGCTGGATAGGCAGCTCCTACGAGCAGTACTTC; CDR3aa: CASSWIGSSYEQYF
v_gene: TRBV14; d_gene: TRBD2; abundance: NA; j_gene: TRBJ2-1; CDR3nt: TGTGCCAGCAGCCAAGTATTCCTAGCGGCTAACAATGAGCAGTTCTTC; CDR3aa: CASSQVFLAANNEQFF
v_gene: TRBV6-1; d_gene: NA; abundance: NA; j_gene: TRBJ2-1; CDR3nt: TGTGCCAGCAGTGAAGCGGAGCAGCAGATCAATGAGCAGTTCTTC; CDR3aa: CASSEAEQQINEQFF
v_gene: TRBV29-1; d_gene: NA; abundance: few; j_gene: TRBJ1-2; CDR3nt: TGCAGCGTCCAAAGATTATCTGGCTATGGCTACACCTTC; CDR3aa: CSVQRLSGYGYTF
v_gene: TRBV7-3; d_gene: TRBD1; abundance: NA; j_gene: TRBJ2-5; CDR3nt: TGTGCCAGCAGCGAGACGGGACAGGGGATAGAGACCCAGTACTTC; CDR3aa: CASSETGQGIETQYF
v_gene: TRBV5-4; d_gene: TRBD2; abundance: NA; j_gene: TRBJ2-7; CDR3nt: TGTGCCAGCAGCGCTGGACTAGCGGGCGGATACAAGTCCTACGAGCAGTACTTC; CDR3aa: CASSAGLAGGYKSYEQYF
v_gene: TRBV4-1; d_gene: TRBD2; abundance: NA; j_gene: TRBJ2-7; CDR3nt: TGCGCCAGCAGCCAAGCGACAGGGTTGGGACTAGCGGGATTCTACGAGCAGTACTTC; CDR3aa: CASSQATGLGLAGFYEQYF
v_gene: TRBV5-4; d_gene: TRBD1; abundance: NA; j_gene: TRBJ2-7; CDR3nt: TGTGCCAGCAGCCCAGGACAGGACTACGAGCAGTACTTC; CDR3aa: CASSPGQDYEQYF
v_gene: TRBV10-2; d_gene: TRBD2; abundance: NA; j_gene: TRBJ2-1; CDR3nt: TGCGCCAGTCATGGGGCGGGGGGCCTCACCCCCCACAATGAGCAGTTCTTC; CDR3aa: CASHGAGGLTPHNEQFF
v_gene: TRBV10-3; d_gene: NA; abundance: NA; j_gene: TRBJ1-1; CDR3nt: TGTGCCATCAGTGAAGAGGGGAACACTGAAGCTTTCTTT; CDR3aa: CAISEEGNTEAFF